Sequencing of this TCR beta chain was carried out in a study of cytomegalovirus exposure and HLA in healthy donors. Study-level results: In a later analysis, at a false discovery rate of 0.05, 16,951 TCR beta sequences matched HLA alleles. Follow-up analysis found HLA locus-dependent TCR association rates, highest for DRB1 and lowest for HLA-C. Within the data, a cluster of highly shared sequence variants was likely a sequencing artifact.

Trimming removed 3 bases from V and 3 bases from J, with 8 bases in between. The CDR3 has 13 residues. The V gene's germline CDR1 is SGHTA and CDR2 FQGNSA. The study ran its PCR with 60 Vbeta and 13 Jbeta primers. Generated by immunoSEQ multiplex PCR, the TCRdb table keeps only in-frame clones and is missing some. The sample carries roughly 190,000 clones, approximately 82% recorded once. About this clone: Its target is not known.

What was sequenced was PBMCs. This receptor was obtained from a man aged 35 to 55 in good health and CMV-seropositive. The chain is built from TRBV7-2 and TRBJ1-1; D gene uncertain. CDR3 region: CASSLPGYTEAFF. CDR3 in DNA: TGTGCCAGCAGCTTGCCAGGCTACACTGAAGCTTTCTTT.